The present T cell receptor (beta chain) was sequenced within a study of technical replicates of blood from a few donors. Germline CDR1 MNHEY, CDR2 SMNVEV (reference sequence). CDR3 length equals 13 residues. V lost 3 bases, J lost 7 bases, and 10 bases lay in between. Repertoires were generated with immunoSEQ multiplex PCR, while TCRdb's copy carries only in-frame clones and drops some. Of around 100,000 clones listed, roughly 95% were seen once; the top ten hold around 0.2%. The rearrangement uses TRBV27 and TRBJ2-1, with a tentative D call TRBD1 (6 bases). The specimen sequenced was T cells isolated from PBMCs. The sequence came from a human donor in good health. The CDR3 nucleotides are TGTGCCAGCAGTTTTGAGCAGGGGAATGAGCAGTTCTTC. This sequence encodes CASSFEQGNEQFF.